This T cell receptor (beta chain) was identified in a study of CD8+ T cells in alopecia areata. Study background: Treated patients swallowed 5 to 10 mg of oral tofacitinib twice daily.

cDNA prepared by RNA extraction and subsequent reverse transcription served as the template for sequencing. TCRdb's table, derived via immunoSEQ multiplex PCR, lists solely in-frame clones and lacks some. The repertoire holds over 85,000 clones, with 60% to 80% as singletons. The V end lost 0 bases, the J end lost 4 bases, and 21 bases lay between the germline ends. Germline loops: CDR1 SGHTA, CDR2 FQGNSA. The CDR3 consists of 19 residues. As for treatment: oral pan-JAK inhibitor, 5-10 mg twice daily. PBMC-derived CD4+ and CD8+ T cells were sorted. Study-wide findings and caveats: Amid tofacitinib therapy, many expanded lesional clones stayed present in scalp and blood.

About this clone: Its antigen is unidentified.

Source: CD8+ T cells sorted from blood, taken at week 44, from a patient treated with tofacitinib. This sequence joins TRBV7-2 and TRBJ2-2; D possibly uses TRBD1 or TRBD2 (5 bases each). The receptor was isolated from a human donor with alopecia areata. In nucleotides, the CDR3 is TGTGCCAGCAGCTTAGCACGTGGATGGCCGGGGCAGGCCACCGGGGAGCTGTTTTTT. The encoded protein is CASSLARGWPGQATGELFF.